The clone carrying this T cell receptor (beta chain) has just a few counts. Its antigen is still unknown. The data were taken from a study of beta chain features in type 1 diabetes. General study results and limits: Equally in patients and controls, PCR might preferentially amplify shorter templates. A moderate, significant TCRB CDR3 shortening appeared in type 1 diabetes across four CD4+ subsets. Insertions at VDJ junctions were less frequent in type 1 diabetes patients. These patients also deleted more nucleotides at the same junctions. Naive, central memory and regulatory TCRB repertoires appeared more similar among patients than healthy donors.

CDR1 and CDR2 (germline): MNHEY, SVGAGI. The CDR3 runs 16 residues. V shed 2 bases and J shed 1 base, with 12 bases lying between them. Of the isolated RNA, all was reverse transcribed, and so the sequenced material was expressed TCRB transcripts. The average read count of naive, central memory and regulatory T cell samples was a few million. Some clones are missing from TCRdb's copy, which holds only in-frame ones; the method was immunoSEQ multiplex PCR. The sample lists 300,000 or so clones, approximately 10% occurring once. The rearrangement uses TRBV6-5 and TRBJ1-5, with D uncertain. The clonotype was recovered from a young man with type 1 diabetes. Sequencing was done on a sample of central memory CD4+ T cells from blood. The CDR3 DNA is TGTGCCAGCAGTTACGGCGGCCTTTTGAGCAATCAGCCCCAGCATTTT. It is translated as CASSYGGLLSNQPQHF.